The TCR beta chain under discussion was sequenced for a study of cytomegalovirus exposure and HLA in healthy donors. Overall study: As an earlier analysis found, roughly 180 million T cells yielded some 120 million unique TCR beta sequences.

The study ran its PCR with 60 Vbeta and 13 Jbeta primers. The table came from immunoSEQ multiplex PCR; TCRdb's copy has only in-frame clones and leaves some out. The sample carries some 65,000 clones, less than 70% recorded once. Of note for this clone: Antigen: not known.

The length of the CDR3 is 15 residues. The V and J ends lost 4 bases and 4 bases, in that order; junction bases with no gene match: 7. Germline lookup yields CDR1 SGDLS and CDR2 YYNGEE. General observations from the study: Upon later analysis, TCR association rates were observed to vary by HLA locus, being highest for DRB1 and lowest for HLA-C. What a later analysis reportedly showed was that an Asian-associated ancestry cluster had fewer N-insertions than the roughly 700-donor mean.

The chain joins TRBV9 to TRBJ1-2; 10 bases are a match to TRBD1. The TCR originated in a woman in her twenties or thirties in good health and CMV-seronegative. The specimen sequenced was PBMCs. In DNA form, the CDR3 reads TGTGCCAGCAGCTCCAGACAGGGGGCGATCTATGGCTACACCTTC. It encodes CASSSRQGAIYGYTF.